This T cell receptor beta chain comes out of a study of cytomegalovirus exposure and HLA in healthy donors. Findings of the study overall: For most subjects, TCR beta sequences were reported to predict HLA-A and HLA-B alleles with accuracy. A later analysis linked a missense DCLRE1C variant to TCR beta V- and J-gene trimming.

Trimming took 2 bases from V and 9 from J, leaving 11 bases between them. From germline, CDR1 is LNHDA and CDR2 SQIVND (reference sequence). This CDR3 is 13 amino acids long. Of note for this clone: Its antigen is not known.

Researchers ran the PCR with 60 Vbeta and 13 Jbeta primers. Authors' analysis steps: The count from a later analysis was roughly 80 million unique TCR beta chains, 9 million to 12 million of them shared. TCRdb's copy holds only in-frame clones and misses some; the assay was immunoSEQ multiplex PCR. Clone size and the V and J calls come from that table; the DNA yielded D and trimming. This repertoire shows about 180,000 clones, around 77% found once; its top ten account for under 2.5%. The sequencing input was PBMCs. The J gene is TRBJ2-1, the V gene TRBV19; possible D gene TRBD1, 6 bases. This TCR derives from a man in his sixties in good health and CMV-seronegative. The CDR3: CASSISQGFEQFF. The CDR3 DNA reads TGTGCCAGTAGTATAAGTCAGGGGTTTGAGCAGTTCTTC.